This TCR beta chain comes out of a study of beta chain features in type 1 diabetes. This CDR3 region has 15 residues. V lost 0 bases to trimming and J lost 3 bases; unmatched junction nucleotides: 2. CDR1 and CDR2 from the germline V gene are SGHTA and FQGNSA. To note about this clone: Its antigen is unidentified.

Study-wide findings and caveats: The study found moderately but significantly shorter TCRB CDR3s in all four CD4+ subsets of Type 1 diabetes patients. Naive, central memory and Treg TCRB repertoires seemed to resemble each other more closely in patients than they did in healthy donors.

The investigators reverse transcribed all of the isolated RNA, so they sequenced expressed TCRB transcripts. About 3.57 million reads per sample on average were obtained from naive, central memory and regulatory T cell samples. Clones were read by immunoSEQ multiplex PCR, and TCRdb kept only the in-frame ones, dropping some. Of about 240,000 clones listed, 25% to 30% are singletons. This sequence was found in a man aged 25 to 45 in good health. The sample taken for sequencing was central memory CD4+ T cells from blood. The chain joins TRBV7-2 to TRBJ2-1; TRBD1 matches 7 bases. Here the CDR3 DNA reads TGTGCCAGCAGCTTAGCACAGGGGAGCTACAATGAGCAGTTCTTC. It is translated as CASSLAQGSYNEQFF.